A single sample gave rise to the 27 T cell receptor beta chains below, sequenced in a study of PD-1 blockade in classical Hodgkin lymphoma. Clones were read by immunoSEQ multiplex PCR, and TCRdb kept only the in-frame ones, dropping some. Of about 30,000 clones in the sample, approximately 80% were seen once. As to time point: cycle 4 day 1 (C4D1), after 6 weeks of nivolumab. Every patient was affected by relapse after autologous stem cell transplantation, while exposure to brentuximab vedotin was not uniform. Magnetic negative selection purified CD4+ T cells from thawed PBMCs. This specimen consisted of CD4+ T cells from blood, obtained before the fourth cycle of nivolumab. These receptors were collected from a human donor with classical Hodgkin lymphoma.

On this clone itself: Germline and junction disagree at one end, which may indicate a read error. The CDR3 sequence is CASTLGTANTEAFF. The DNA for the CDR3 is TGCGCCAGCACCTTGGGGACGGCGAACACTGAAGCTTTCTTT. The rearrangement uses TRBV5-1 and TRBJ1-1, with D maybe TRBD1 (5 bases). The CDR3 runs to 14 residues. CDR1 and CDR2 (germline): SGHRS, YFSETQ.

The CDR3 DNA is TGCGCCAGCAGTTCGACAGGGGGCAATGAGCAGTTCTTC. Its protein product is CASSSTGGNEQFF. The chain uses TRBV5-1 and TRBJ2-1; TRBD1 agrees at 9 bases. The CDR3 totals 13 residues. Germline CDR1 SGHRS, CDR2 YFSETQ. The V segment lost 5 bases and the J segment 6 bases; nucleotides outside the gene matches: 3.

This chain uses TRBV5-1 with TRBJ2-1, with D unresolved. Trimming removed 2 bases from V and 4 bases from J, with 10 bases in between. The CDR3 spans 14 residues. The V gene's germline CDR1 is SGHRS and CDR2 YFSETQ. This CDR3 reads CASSFPQPYNEQFF. The CDR3 DNA is TGCGCCAGCAGCTTTCCCCAACCATACAATGAGCAGTTCTTC.

The genes are TRBV6-6 and TRBJ1-1; no firm D call. The CDR3 extends over 15 amino acids. V lost 2 bases and J lost 4, with 14 bases in between. The germline gives CDR1 MNHNY, CDR2 SVGAGI (reference sequence). CDR3 bases: TGTGCCAGCAGTTACACCGGACTGTACGGCACTGAAGCTTTCTTT. As protein: CASSYTGLYGTEAFF.

The V gene is TRBV5-1, the J gene TRBJ2-4; possibly TRBD1 for D (5 bases). The V gene's germline CDR1 is SGHRS and CDR2 YFSETQ. The CDR3 consists of 13 residues. Deletions cut 2 bases from V and 5 bases from J, with 8 bases between. This chain's CDR3 is CASSFQGENIQYF. CDR3 DNA: TGCGCCAGCAGCTTCCAGGGTGAAAACATTCAGTACTTC.

This chain links TRBV7-8 with TRBJ2-3, with a tentative D call TRBD1 (6 bases). Germline V CDR1 and CDR2: SGHVS, FQNEAQ. The CDR3 runs 15 residues. With 1 base removed from V and 4 bases from J, the gap between germline ends came to 12 bases. The CDR3, as DNA: TGTGCCAGCAGCTTAGGACAGGCTCTTGCAGATACGCAGTATTTT. It translates to CASSLGQALADTQYF.

This rearrangement joins TRBV28 to TRBJ1-2; D unresolved. The CDR3 is made up of 12 amino acids. Germline assignment: CDR1 MDHEN and CDR2 SYDVKM. V was pared by 8 bases and J by 0 bases, with 7 bases between. CDR3 in amino acids: CASRPPNYGYTF. The CDR3 coding sequence is TGTGCCAGCCGGCCCCCTAACTATGGCTACACCTTC.

The chain employs TRBV6-6 and TRBJ2-5, with TRBD2 as a possible D gene (6 bases). The CDR3 has 16 residues. Between the trimmed V and J ends, which lost 2 bases and 5 bases, there was a span of 18 bases. CDR1 and CDR2 (germline): MNHNY, SVGAGI (reference sequence). As DNA, the CDR3 is TGTGCCAGCAGTTACGGTAACCGGGGGTCGCGGGAGACCCAGTACTTC. It codes for CASSYGNRGSRETQYF.

The CDR3 region is CASSLVEPDQQYF. As DNA, the CDR3 is TGTGCCAGCAGCTTAGTCGAACCCGACCAGCAGTATTTT. The genes are TRBV7-8 and TRBJ2-3; D call uncertain. Per the germline V gene, CDR1 is SGHVS and CDR2 is FQNEAQ. The ends were cut back, 1 base at V and 11 bases at J, with 13 bases in the middle. The CDR3 contains 13 residues. Full variable domain (rest looked up from reference TRBV7-8 and TRBJ2-3): GAGVSQSPRYKVAKRGQDVALRCDPISGHVSLFWYQQALGQGPEFLTYFQNEAQLDKSGLPSDRFFAERPEGSVSTLKIQRTQQEDSAVYLCASSLVEPDQQYFGPGTRLTVL.

The V gene is TRBV9, the J gene TRBJ1-1; 9 bases align to TRBD1. The CDR3 covers 15 residues. Unmatched junction bases numbered 10, after V lost 6 bases and J lost 4 bases. Germline lookup yields CDR1 SGDLS and CDR2 YYNGEE. The chain's CDR3 is CASIPLRGQGTEAFF. DNA of the CDR3: TGTGCCAGCATCCCACTCAGGGGACAGGGCACTGAAGCTTTCTTT.

This clone was seen once. The rearrangement links TRBV6-1 to TRBJ1-6; D is ambiguous. The CDR3 loop spans 15 amino acids. The germline V gene encodes CDR1 MNHNS and CDR2 SASEGT. The germline V and J ends were trimmed by 1 base and 9 bases, with 13 bases remaining between them. The CDR3 protein is CASSEGGPGFSPLHF. The DNA of the CDR3 is TGTGCCAGCAGTGAAGGAGGACCAGGTTTTTCACCCCTCCACTTT.

The V call is TRBV4-1, the J call TRBJ2-7; 7 bases are shared with TRBD1. V was clipped by 1 base and J by 4 bases; unmatched bases: 4. The CDR3 length is 14 residues. Per the germline V gene, CDR1 is MGHRA and CDR2 is YSYEKL. The chain's CDR3 is CASSQGRGWYEQYF. CDR3 nucleotides: TGCGCCAGCAGCCAAGGCAGGGGGTGGTACGAGCAGTACTTC.

With respect to this clone: In the same sample, other DNA sequences code for this CDR3. The gene calls are TRBV5-1 and TRBJ1-6; no clear D. Trimming stripped 0 bases from V and 7 bases from J, with 8 bases between. The germline V gene has CDR1 SGHRS and CDR2 YFSETQ. The CDR3 is 14 amino acids. The DNA for the CDR3 is TGCGCCAGCAGCTTGGAAGGGTACAATTCACCCCTCCACTTT. This codes for CASSLEGYNSPLHF.

In its sample, this clone was seen a few times. The chain couples TRBV7-9 to TRBJ1-6, with 7 bases fitting TRBD1. With 2 bases clipped from V and 9 bases from J, the junction kept 13 bases outside the gene matches. Germline V CDR1 and CDR2: SEHNR, FQNEAQ (reference sequence). This CDR3 spans 17 amino acids. CDR3 DNA sequence: TGTGCCAGCAGCTTAACAGGGGTTGGTAAAGGGAGTTCACCCCTCCACTTT. This encodes CASSLTGVGKGSSPLHF.

This chain connects TRBV6-5 to TRBJ1-2; perhaps TRBD1 as D (5 bases). CDR1 MNHEY and CDR2 SVGAGI come from the germline V gene. The CDR3 is 15 amino acids. V lost 6 bases to trimming and J lost 0 bases, with 14 bases between them. The CDR3 sequence: CASSPVGEANYGYTF. The CDR3 DNA sequence: TGTGCCAGCAGCCCTGTGGGGGAAGCTAACTATGGCTACACCTTC.

This chain links TRBV5-1 with TRBJ2-6; no clear D gene. V was pared by 0 bases and J by 2 bases, with 12 bases between. The CDR3 consists of 17 residues. CDR1 is SGHRS, CDR2 YFSETQ, per germline. The CDR3 here is CASSLDQAGAGANVLTF. For the CDR3, the DNA is TGCGCCAGCAGCTTGGATCAGGCTGGGGCTGGGGCCAACGTCCTGACTTTC.

The chain has TRBV7-8 and TRBJ2-5; D is uncertain. The end of the DNA is better explained by TRBJ2-7, so the J call may be wrong. CDR1 SGHVS and CDR2 FQNEAQ come from the germline V gene. The CDR3 is made up of 12 amino acids. The CDR3 DNA reads TGTGCCAGCAGCTTAGGCCAGCACGAGCAGTACTTC. Amino acids: CASSLGQHEQYF.

The chain is built from TRBV9 and TRBJ1-6; D gene uncertain. CDR3 size: 15 residues. CDR1 is SGDLS, CDR2 YYNGEE, per germline. V shed 0 bases and J shed 9 bases, with 13 bases lying between them. CDR3 nucleotide sequence: TGTGCCAGCAGCGTAGAGAGTTGGGATGGTTCACCCCTCCACTTT. Translating it yields CASSVESWDGSPLHF.

The gene calls are TRBV2 and TRBJ1-1; D possibly corresponds to TRBD1 (6 bases). V was clipped by 7 bases and J by 10 bases, with 19 bases between them. The CDR3 covers 13 residues. Germline CDR1 SNHLY, CDR2 FYNNEI. The CDR3 nucleotides are TGTGCCAGCATCGTGACAGGCGCAGCCTCAGCTTTCTTT. The encoded protein is CASIVTGAASAFF.

The chain links TRBV5-1 to TRBJ1-4, with D possibly matching TRBD1 (6 bases). CDR1 SGHRS and CDR2 YFSETQ come from the germline V gene. V lost 4 bases and J lost 3, with 16 bases in between. CDR3 size: 16 residues. CDR3 residues: CASSASGTPSNEKLFF. In DNA, the CDR3 is TGCGCCAGCAGCGCCTCCGGGACACCGTCTAATGAAAAACTGTTTTTT.

This clone was seen a few times. The V and J genes are TRBV5-6 and TRBJ1-2; D gene uncertain. The germline gives CDR1 SGHDT, CDR2 YYEEEE. Trimming left V 0 bases short and J 0 bases short, with 6 bases between. The CDR3 covers 14 residues. CDR3 in DNA: TGTGCCAGCAGCTTGGTGACGACTAACTATGGCTACACCTTC. Protein sequence: CASSLVTTNYGYTF.

This clone appeared once. The genes are TRBV5-4 and TRBJ2-1; D tentatively fits TRBD1 or TRBD2 (5 bases each). The CDR3 is made up of 16 amino acids. Germline CDR1 and CDR2: SGHNT and YYREEE (reference sequence). The germline V and J ends were trimmed by 3 bases and 0 bases, with 13 bases remaining between them. The DNA for the CDR3 is TGTGCCAGCAGCTCGGGGCGTTCGACCTCCTACAATGAGCAGTTCTTC. This sequence encodes CASSSGRSTSYNEQFF.

This clone has a single count. V usage is TRBV5-6 and J usage is TRBJ1-1; D unclear. The CDR3 is 15 residues long. V was trimmed by 0 bases and J by 0 bases, leaving 9 bases between them. Germline V gives CDR1 SGHDT, CDR2 YYEEEE. The CDR3 coding sequence is TGTGCCAGCAGCTTGGATGTTACTGTGAACACTGAAGCTTTCTTT. The encoded protein is CASSLDVTVNTEAFF.

The chain has TRBV2 and TRBJ1-4; 7 bases align to TRBD1. Germline CDR1 and CDR2: SNHLY and FYNNEI. The CDR3 has 24 amino acids. Trimming took 0 bases from V and 7 from J; bases not matched to a gene: 32. CDR3: CASSEALHRVEDRVLRCLAEKLFF. CDR3 in DNA: TGTGCCAGCAGTGAAGCGCTTCATCGGGTCGAAGACAGGGTGTTAAGGTGCTTGGCTGAAAAACTGTTTTTT.

The gene calls are TRBV5-1 and TRBJ2-1, with D possibly being TRBD1 or TRBD2 (5 bases each). The length of the CDR3 is 14 residues. Germline V gene data show CDR1 as SGHRS and CDR2 as YFSETQ. Trimming pared 0 bases from V and 4 bases from J, leaving 8 bases between. CDR3 nucleotide sequence: TGCGCCAGCAGCTTGGAGTGGGGGTACAATGAGCAGTTCTTC. Its protein product is CASSLEWGYNEQFF.

The chain is built from TRBV5-1 and TRBJ1-4; weak D call: TRBD1 (6 bases). The CDR3 contains 15 residues. Germline loops: CDR1 SGHRS, CDR2 YFSETQ. V lost 4 bases and J 7 bases, leaving 17 bases between the germline ends. CDR3 DNA: TGCGCCAGCAGCCCGAAAGGGGCGGGGGCTGAAAAACTGTTTTTT. Translating gives CASSPKGAGAEKLFF.

The chain recombines TRBV27 with TRBJ1-5; 8 nucleotides match TRBD1. The germline V gene has CDR1 MNHEY and CDR2 SMNVEV (reference sequence). The CDR3 loop spans 16 amino acids. J was trimmed by 0 bases and V by 6 bases; bases with no gene match: 7. CDR3 bases: TGTGCCAGCAGGCTAAACAGGGGGTTTAGCAATCAGCCCCAGCATTTT. It specifies CASRLNRGFSNQPQHF.